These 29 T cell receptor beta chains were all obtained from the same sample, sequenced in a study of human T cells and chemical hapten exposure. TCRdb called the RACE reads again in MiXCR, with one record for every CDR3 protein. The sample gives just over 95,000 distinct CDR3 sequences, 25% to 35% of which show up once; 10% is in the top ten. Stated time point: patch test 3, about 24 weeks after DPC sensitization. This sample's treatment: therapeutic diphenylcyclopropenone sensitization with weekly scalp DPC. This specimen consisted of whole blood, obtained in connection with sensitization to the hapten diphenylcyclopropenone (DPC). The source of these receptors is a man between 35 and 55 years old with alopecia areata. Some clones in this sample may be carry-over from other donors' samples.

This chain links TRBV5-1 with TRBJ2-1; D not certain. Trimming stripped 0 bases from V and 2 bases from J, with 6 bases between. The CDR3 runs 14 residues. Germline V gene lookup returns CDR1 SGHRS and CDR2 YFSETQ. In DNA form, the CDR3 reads TGCGCCAGCAGCTTGGAGGGTGCCTACAATGAGCAGTTCTTC. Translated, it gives CASSLEGAYNEQFF.

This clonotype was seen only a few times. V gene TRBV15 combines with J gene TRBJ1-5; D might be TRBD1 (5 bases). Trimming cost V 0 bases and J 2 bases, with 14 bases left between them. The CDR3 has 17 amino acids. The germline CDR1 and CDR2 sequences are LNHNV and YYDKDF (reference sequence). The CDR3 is CATSREGGVEGNQPQHF. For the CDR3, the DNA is TGTGCCACCAGCAGAGAGGGGGGGGTGGAGGGCAATCAGCCCCAGCATTTT.

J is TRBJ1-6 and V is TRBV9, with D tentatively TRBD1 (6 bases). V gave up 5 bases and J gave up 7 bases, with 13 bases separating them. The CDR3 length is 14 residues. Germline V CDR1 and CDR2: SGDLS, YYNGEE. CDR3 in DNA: TGTGCCAGCAGGTCGAGGGGGGAAAATTCACCCCTCCACTTT. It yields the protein CASRSRGENSPLHF.

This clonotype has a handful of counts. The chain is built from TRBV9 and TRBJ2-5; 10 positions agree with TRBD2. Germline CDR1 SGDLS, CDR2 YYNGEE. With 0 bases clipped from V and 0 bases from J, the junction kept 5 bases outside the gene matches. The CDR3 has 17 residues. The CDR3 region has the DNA TGTGCCAGCAGCGTAGCTATTGGACTAGCGGACCAAGAGACCCAGTACTTC. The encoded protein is CASSVAIGLADQETQYF.

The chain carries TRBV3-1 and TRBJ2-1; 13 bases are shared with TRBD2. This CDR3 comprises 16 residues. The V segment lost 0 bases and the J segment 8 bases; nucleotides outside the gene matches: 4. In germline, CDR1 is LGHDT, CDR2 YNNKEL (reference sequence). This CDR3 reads CASSQELAGGMHEQFF. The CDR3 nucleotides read TGTGCCAGCAGCCAAGAACTAGCGGGAGGGATGCATGAGCAGTTCTTC.

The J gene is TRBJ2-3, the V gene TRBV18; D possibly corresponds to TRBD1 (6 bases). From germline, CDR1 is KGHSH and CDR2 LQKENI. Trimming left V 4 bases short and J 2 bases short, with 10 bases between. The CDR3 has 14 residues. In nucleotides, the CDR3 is TGTGCCAGCTCACGGGACAACCCCACAGATACGCAGTATTTT. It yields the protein CASSRDNPTDTQYF.

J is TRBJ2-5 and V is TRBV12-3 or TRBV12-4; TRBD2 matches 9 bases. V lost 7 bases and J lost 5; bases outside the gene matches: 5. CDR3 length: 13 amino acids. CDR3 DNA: TGTGCCAGCACCCCTAGCGGGACGGAGACCCAGTACTTC. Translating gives CASTPSGTETQYF.

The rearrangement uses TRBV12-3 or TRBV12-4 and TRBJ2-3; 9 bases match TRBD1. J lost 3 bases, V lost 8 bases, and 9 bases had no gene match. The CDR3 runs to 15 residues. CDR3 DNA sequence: TGTGCCAGCGGTCCCTACAGGGGGCGGACAGATACGCAGTATTTT. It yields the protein CASGPYRGRTDTQYF.

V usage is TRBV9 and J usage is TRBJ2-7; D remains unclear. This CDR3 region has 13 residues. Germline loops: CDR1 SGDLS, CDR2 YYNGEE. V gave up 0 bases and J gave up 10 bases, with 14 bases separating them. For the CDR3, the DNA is TGTGCCAGCAGCGTAGGGGTCGGGCAGGCTCAGTACTTC. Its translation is CASSVGVGQAQYF.

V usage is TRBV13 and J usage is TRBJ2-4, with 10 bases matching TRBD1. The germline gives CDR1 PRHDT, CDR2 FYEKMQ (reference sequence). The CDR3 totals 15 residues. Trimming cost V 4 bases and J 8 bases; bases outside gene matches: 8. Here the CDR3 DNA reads TGTGCCAGCAGCTCCGACAGGGGGCTCCAGGACATTCAGTACTTC. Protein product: CASSSDRGLQDIQYF.

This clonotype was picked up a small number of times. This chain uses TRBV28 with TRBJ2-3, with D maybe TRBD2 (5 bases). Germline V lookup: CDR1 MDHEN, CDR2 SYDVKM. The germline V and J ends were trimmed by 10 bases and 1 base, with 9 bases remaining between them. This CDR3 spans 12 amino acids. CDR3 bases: TGTGCCACCGGACTTCGCACAGATACGCAGTATTTT. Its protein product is CATGLRTDTQYF. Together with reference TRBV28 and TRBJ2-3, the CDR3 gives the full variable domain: DVKVTQSSRYLVKRTGEKVFLECVQDMDHENMFWYRQDPGLGLRLIYFSYDVKMKEKGDIPEGYSVSREKKERFSLILESASTNQTSMYLCATGLRTDTQYFGPGTRLTVL.

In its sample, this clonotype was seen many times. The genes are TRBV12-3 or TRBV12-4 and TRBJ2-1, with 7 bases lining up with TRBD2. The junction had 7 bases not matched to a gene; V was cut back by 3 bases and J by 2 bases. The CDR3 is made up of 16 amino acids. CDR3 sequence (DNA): TGTGCCAGCAGTTTCCGGGTCCTAGCGGCCTACAATGAGCAGTTCTTC. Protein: CASSFRVLAAYNEQFF.

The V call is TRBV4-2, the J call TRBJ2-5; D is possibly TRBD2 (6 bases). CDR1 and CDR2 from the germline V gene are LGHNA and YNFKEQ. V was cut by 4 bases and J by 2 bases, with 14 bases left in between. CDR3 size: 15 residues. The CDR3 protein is CASSPLPGTQETQYF. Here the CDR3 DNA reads TGTGCCAGCAGCCCTCTACCGGGGACTCAAGAGACCCAGTACTTC.

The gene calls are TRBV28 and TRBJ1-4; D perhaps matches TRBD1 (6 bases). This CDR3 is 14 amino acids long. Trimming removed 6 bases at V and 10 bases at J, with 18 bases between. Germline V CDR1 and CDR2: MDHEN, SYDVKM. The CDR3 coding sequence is TGTGCCAGCAGCCCCCCGGGGGCGGGGGGAAAACTGTTTTTT. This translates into CASSPPGAGGKLFF.

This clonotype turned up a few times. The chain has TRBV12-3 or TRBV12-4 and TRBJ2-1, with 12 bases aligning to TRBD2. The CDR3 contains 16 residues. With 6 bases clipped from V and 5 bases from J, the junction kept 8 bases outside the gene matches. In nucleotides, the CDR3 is TGTGCCAGCAGCCCGACTAGCGGGAGATATGACAATGAGCAGTTCTTC. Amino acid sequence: CASSPTSGRYDNEQFF.

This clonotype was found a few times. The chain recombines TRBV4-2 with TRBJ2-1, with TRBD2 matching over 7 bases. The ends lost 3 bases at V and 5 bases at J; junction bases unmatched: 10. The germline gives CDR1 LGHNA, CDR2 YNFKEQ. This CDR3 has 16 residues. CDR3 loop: CASSQSPSGPNNEQFF. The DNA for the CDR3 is TGTGCCAGCAGCCAGTCCCCTAGCGGTCCCAACAATGAGCAGTTCTTC.

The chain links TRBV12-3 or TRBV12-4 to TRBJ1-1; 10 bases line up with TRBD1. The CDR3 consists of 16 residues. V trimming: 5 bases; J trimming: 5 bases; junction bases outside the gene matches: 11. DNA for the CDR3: TGTGCCAGCAGTACCACCCTAGGGACAGGGGTAACTGAAGCTTTCTTT. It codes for CASSTTLGTGVTEAFF.

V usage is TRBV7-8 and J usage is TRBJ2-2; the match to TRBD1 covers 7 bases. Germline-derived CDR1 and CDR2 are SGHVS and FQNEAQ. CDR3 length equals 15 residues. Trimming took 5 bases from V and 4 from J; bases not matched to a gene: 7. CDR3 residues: CASSPTSGGTGELFF. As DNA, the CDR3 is TGTGCCAGCAGCCCCACTTCAGGGGGCACCGGGGAGCTGTTTTTT.

In DNA, the CDR3 is TGTGCCAGCAGCTTGGGGGGAACTTACAATGAGCAGTTCTTC. Its translation is CASSLGGTYNEQFF. This chain links TRBV11-2 with TRBJ2-1, with D possibly being TRBD2 (6 bases). The germline gives CDR1 SGHAT, CDR2 FQNNGV. V shed 3 bases and J shed 4 bases, with 10 bases lying between them. The CDR3 has 14 amino acids.

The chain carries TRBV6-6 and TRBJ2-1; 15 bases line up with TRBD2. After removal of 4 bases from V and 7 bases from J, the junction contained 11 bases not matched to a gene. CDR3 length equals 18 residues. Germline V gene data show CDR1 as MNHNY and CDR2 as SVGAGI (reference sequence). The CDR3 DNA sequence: TGTGCCAGCAGTTCCAGCCGGACTAGCGGGAGGGCCGGTAATGAGCAGTTCTTC. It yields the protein CASSSSRTSGRAGNEQFF.

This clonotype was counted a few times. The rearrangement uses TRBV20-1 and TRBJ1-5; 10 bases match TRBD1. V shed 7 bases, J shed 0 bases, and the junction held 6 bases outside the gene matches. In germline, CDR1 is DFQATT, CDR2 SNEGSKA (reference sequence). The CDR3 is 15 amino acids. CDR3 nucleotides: TGCAGTGTAAGGACAGGGGGATATAGCAATCAGCCCCAGCATTTT. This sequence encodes CSVRTGGYSNQPQHF.

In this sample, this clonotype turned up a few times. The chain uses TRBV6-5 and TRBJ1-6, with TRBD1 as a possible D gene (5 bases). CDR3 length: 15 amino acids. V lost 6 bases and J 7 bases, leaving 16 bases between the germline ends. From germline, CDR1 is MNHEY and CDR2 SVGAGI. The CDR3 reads CASSRLSGQNSPLHF. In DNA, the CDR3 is TGTGCCAGCAGCCGCCTTTCAGGACAAAATTCACCCCTCCACTTT.

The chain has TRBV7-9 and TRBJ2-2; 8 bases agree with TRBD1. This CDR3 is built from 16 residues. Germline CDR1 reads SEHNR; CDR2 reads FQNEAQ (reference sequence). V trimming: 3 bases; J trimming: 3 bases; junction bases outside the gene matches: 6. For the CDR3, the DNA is TGTGCCAGCAGCTTCGGACAGGGTTTTCACACCGGGGAGCTGTTTTTT. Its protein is CASSFGQGFHTGELFF.

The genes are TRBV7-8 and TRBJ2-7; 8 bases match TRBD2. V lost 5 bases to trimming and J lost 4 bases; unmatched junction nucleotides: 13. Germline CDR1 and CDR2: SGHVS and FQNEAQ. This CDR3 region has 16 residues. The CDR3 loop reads CASSIYSGSVPYEQYF. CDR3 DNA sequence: TGTGCCAGCAGCATATACAGCGGGAGTGTACCTTACGAGCAGTACTTC.

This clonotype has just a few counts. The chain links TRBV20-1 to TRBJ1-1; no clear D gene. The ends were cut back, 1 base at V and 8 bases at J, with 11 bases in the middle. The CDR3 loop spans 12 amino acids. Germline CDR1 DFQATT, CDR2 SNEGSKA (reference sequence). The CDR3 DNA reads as TGCAGTGCTAGAGTAAGAGGACCCGAAGCTTTCTTT. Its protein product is CSARVRGPEAFF.

The CDR3 protein is CSARGFTGAETEAFF. CDR3 nucleotides: TGCAGTGCTAGAGGATTCACAGGGGCGGAAACTGAAGCTTTCTTT. The V call is TRBV20-1, the J call TRBJ1-1, with TRBD1 matching over 7 bases. V was clipped by 1 base and J by 5 bases; unmatched bases: 10. The CDR3 spans 15 residues. Germline V gene lookup returns CDR1 DFQATT and CDR2 SNEGSKA (reference sequence).

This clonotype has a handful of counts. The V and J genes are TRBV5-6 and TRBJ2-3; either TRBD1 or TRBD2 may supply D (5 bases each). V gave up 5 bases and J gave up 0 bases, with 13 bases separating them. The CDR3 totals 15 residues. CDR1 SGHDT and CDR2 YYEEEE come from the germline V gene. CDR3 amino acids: CASSQLGTSTDTQYF. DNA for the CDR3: TGTGCCAGCAGTCAACTCGGGACCAGCACAGATACGCAGTATTTT.

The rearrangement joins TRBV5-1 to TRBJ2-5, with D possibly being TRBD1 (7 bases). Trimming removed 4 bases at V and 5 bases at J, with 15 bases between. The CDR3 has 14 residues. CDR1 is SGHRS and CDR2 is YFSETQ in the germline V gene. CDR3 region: CASSERTGGETQYF. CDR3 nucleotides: TGCGCCAGCAGCGAACGGACAGGAGGGGAGACCCAGTACTTC.

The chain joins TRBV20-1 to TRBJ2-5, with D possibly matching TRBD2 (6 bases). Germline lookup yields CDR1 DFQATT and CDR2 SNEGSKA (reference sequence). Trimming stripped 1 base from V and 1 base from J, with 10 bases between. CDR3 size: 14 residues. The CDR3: CSARGRAAQETQYF. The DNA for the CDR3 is TGCAGTGCTAGAGGGAGGGCGGCCCAAGAGACCCAGTACTTC.